The 9 T cell receptor beta chains presented below share a single source sample, sequenced in a study of human T cells and chemical hapten exposure. Stated time point: patch test 1, 2 weeks after DPC sensitization. Documented treatment: therapeutic diphenylcyclopropenone sensitization with weekly scalp DPC. TCRdb reanalysed the RACE reads using MiXCR and keeps one entry per CDR3 protein. Here the sample spans about 340,000 distinct CDR3 sequences, around 7% being singletons. The source was whole blood, collected in connection with sensitization to the hapten diphenylcyclopropenone (DPC). The receptors come from a woman aged 18-29 years with alopecia areata. Some clones in this sample may be carry-over from other donors' samples.

The chain joins TRBV18 to TRBJ1-1, with 7 positions matching TRBD1. CDR1 and CDR2 from the germline V gene are KGHSH and LQKENI. This CDR3 region has 15 residues. J was trimmed by 4 bases and V by 3 bases; bases with no gene match: 8. In DNA, the CDR3 is TGTGCCAGCTCACCGGGCAGCGAGGGGGCCACTGAAGCTTTCTTT. As protein: CASSPGSEGATEAFF.

The chain carries TRBV9 and TRBJ1-6; 8 bases line up with TRBD1. V shed 4 bases and J 8 bases; nucleotides not matched to a gene: 8. Germline V gene data show CDR1 as SGDLS and CDR2 as YYNGEE. This CDR3 is built from 15 residues. DNA of the CDR3: TGTGCCAGCAGCCTTTCTGGACAGGGCGATTCACCCCTCCACTTT. Translating it yields CASSLSGQGDSPLHF.

The table lists this clonotype with a few counts. The CDR3 spells CSAKNLLADTQHAKNTQYF. CDR3 nucleotide sequence: TGCAGTGCTAAAAACTTACTGGCCGATACCCAACATGCCAAGAATACGCAGTATTTT. This sequence joins TRBV20-1 and TRBJ2-3; no reliable D call. The CDR3 extends over 19 amino acids. Trimming removed 4 bases from V and 7 bases from J, with 33 bases in between. Germline CDR1 DFQATT, CDR2 SNEGSKA (reference sequence).

This clonotype was counted a few times. V is TRBV12-3 or TRBV12-4 and J is TRBJ2-2; 10 nucleotides match TRBD1. Losses at the gene ends were 6 bases for V and 4 bases for J; bases not matched to a gene: 5. CDR3 length equals 15 residues. CDR3 amino acids: CASRLTGGSTGELFF. CDR3 nucleotides: TGTGCCAGCAGATTGACAGGGGGCAGCACCGGGGAGCTGTTTTTT.

The rearrangement links TRBV5-4 to TRBJ2-5, with 7 bases identical to TRBD1. The CDR3 is made up of 14 amino acids. The germline V gene has CDR1 SGHNT and CDR2 YYREEE (reference sequence). V was pared by 4 bases and J by 1 base, with 4 bases of the junction left unmatched. The CDR3 nucleotides are TGTGCCAGCAGCGAAGGGACAGTCCAAGAGACCCAGTACTTC. Translated: CASSEGTVQETQYF.

The CDR3 DNA reads as TGCGCCAGCAGCCAATTCCTGTCAGGGAACTATGGCTACACCTTC. Translated, it gives CASSQFLSGNYGYTF. The chain links TRBV4-3 to TRBJ1-2, with a possible D match to TRBD1 (5 bases). V was cut by 2 bases and J by 2 bases, with 12 bases left in between. Germline V gene data show CDR1 as LGHNA and CDR2 as YSLEER. CDR3 length: 15 residues.

This clonotype has more than one count but fewer than ten. The chain recombines TRBV5-1 with TRBJ1-6, with 8 bases lining up with TRBD1. This CDR3 has 14 amino acids. CDR1 SGHRS and CDR2 YFSETQ come from the germline V gene. J gave up 13 bases and V 4 bases, and 10 bases lay outside the gene matches. The CDR3 here is CASSPDRASGPLHF. The CDR3 DNA follows: TGCGCCAGCAGCCCGGACAGGGCCTCTGGGCCCCTCCACTTT.

J is TRBJ2-6 and V is TRBV6-2 or TRBV6-3, with D possibly being TRBD2 (5 bases). Germline V CDR1 and CDR2: MNHEY, SVGEGT. This CDR3 comprises 16 residues. The V and J ends lost 5 bases and 2 bases respectively, with 13 bases between them. CDR3 nucleotides: TGTGCCAGCAGTCCTATCCCCGGGACTGGGGCCAACGTCCTGACTTTC. The encoded protein is CASSPIPGTGANVLTF.

In its sample, this clonotype was seen many times. This chain connects TRBV29-1 to TRBJ2-3; 9 bases map to TRBD2. Per the germline V gene, CDR1 is SQVTM and CDR2 is ANQGSEA. This CDR3 is built from 15 residues. The V gene end was trimmed by 2 bases and the J gene end by 4 bases; junction bases not matched to a gene: 7. CDR3 coding DNA: TGCAGCGTTGAAAGCGGGGGGAGATCGCCAGATACGCAGTATTTT. Its translation: CSVESGGRSPDTQYF.